One sample yielded the 29 T cell receptor beta chains listed below, sequenced in a study of T cells in Graves' hyperthyroidism and ophthalmopathy. Amplified TCR beta CDR3 regions came from RNA transcripts. Initially, a first-round RT-PCR of the TCR CDR3 employed the HTBI primer set. Each CDR3 protein gets one entry after TCRdb re-called the multiplex PCR reads with MiXCR. The sample shows roughly 580,000 distinct CDR3 sequences, about half of them seen only once. Sequencing was done on a sample of peripheral blood or thyroid tissue (not recorded which). These receptors were collected from a woman aged 18-35 years with Graves' hyperthyroidism.

The gene calls are TRBV20-1 and TRBJ2-5; 14 bases line up with TRBD2. Germline lookup yields CDR1 DFQATT and CDR2 SNEGSKA (reference sequence). This CDR3 has 16 residues. Trimming cost V 3 bases and J 7 bases; bases outside gene matches: 10. CDR3 sequence: CSARGLAGAPEGTQYF. CDR3 bases: TGCAGTGCTAGGGGACTAGCGGGAGCTCCAGAAGGGACCCAGTACTTC.

The chain recombines TRBV29-1 with TRBJ2-3; D gene ambiguous. V was shortened by 6 bases and J by 0 bases, with 16 bases between the two germline ends. The CDR3 is made up of 15 amino acids. Looked up from germline, CDR1 is SQVTM and CDR2 is ANQGSEA. Here the CDR3 DNA reads TGCAGCGTCGATCGAACACCTACTAGCACAGATACGCAGTATTTT. This gives the protein CSVDRTPTSTDTQYF.

The chain is built from TRBV7-9 and TRBJ2-7, with D perhaps TRBD1 (6 bases). V gave up 5 bases and J gave up 2 bases, with 16 bases separating them. Germline assignment: CDR1 SEHNR and CDR2 FQNEAQ (reference sequence). The CDR3 runs 15 residues. The CDR3 DNA reads TGTGCCAGCAGCGAGTTCCTGACAGGAGCCTACGAGCAGTACTTC. The encoded protein is CASSEFLTGAYEQYF.

The chain recombines TRBV25-1 with TRBJ1-5; maybe TRBD1 (6 bases). The V gene lost 4 bases and the J gene lost 6 bases, with 13 bases spanning the gap. Germline CDR1 MGHDK, CDR2 SYGVNS. The CDR3 length is 14 residues. Here the CDR3 reads CASSARTEGQPQHF. The CDR3 coding sequence is TGTGCCAGCAGTGCTCGGACAGAGGGTCAGCCCCAGCATTTT.

Points on this clonotype: Sequence at one end of the junction differs from germline and may be a read error. The chain combines TRBV13 with TRBJ2-7; 9 bases are shared with TRBD1. The CDR3 spans 13 residues. Germline loops: CDR1 PRHDT, CDR2 FYEKMQ (reference sequence). CDR3 amino acids: CASSPRGQGSRHF. For the CDR3, the DNA is TGTGCCAGCAGCCCCAGGGGACAGGGAAGTAGACACTTC.

The chain carries TRBV25-1 and TRBJ2-7; TRBD1 is a possible D gene (7 bases). This CDR3 has 16 amino acids. Germline CDR1 reads MGHDK; CDR2 reads SYGVNS. The ends were cut back, 6 bases at V and 3 bases at J, with 21 bases in the middle. This CDR3 reads CASSQDQGGHFYEQYF. The CDR3 DNA reads as TGTGCCAGCAGCCAAGATCAGGGGGGACACTTCTACGAGCAGTACTTC.

V is TRBV25-1 and J is TRBJ2-7; 7 nucleotides align to TRBD1. Germline values: CDR1 MGHDK, CDR2 SYGVNS. The CDR3 has 16 residues. Trimming removed 2 bases from V and 0 bases from J; junction bases left unmatched: 7. The CDR3 DNA follows: TGTGCCAGCAGTGAAACTAACAGGGGTCCCTCCTACGAGCAGTACTTC. This sequence encodes CASSETNRGPSYEQYF.

This clonotype was observed a few times. The chain combines TRBV19 with TRBJ1-2; 8 bases map to TRBD1. CDR1 is LNHDA, CDR2 SQIVND, per germline (reference sequence). Trimming at V came to 3 bases and at J to 4 bases, leaving 1 base not matched to a gene. CDR3 length: 13 amino acids. The CDR3 DNA sequence: TGTGCCAGTAGTATGGACAGGGCCTATGGCTACACCTTC. It translates to CASSMDRAYGYTF.

This clonotype was recorded many times. The V and J genes are TRBV15 and TRBJ2-5, with D possibly matching TRBD2 (6 bases). The V gene's germline CDR1 is LNHNV and CDR2 YYDKDF (reference sequence). The CDR3 covers 13 residues. Trimming left V 5 bases short and J 3 bases short, with 10 bases between. CDR3 in DNA: TGTGCCACCAGCCGGGGGAAGGAAGAGACCCAGTACTTC. It specifies CATSRGKEETQYF.

This clonotype occurred a few times. The V and J genes are TRBV7-9 and TRBJ1-2; TRBD1 aligns across 9 bases. The length of the CDR3 is 15 residues. The V gene's germline CDR1 is SEHNR and CDR2 FQNEAQ (reference sequence). The V gene end was trimmed by 5 bases and the J gene end by 7 bases; junction bases not matched to a gene: 11. This chain's CDR3 is CASSHAQDRGIGYTF. The CDR3 DNA is TGTGCCAGCAGCCACGCCCAAGACAGGGGGATTGGCTACACCTTC.

CDR3 protein: CASNHNGGLSYEQYF. In DNA form, the CDR3 reads TGTGCCAGCAACCATAATGGGGGACTCTCCTACGAGCAGTACTTC. J is TRBJ2-7 and V is TRBV7-2; D is possibly TRBD2 (6 bases). The CDR3 length is 15 residues. V gave up 7 bases and J gave up 0 bases, with 16 bases separating them. Germline CDR1 is SGHTA and CDR2 is FQGNSA.

Remarks on this clonotype: With a much larger clone just one base away, this may be a read error. The chain links TRBV2 to TRBJ1-1, with D hard to call. In germline, CDR1 is SNHLY, CDR2 FYNNEI. The CDR3 runs 14 residues. CDR3 bases: TGTGCCAGCAGGGAAGCGCTGGGAGTCACTGAAGCTTTCTTT. This gives the protein CASREALGVTEAFF.

This clonotype was seen a few times. The rearrangement links TRBV7-3 to TRBJ1-3; the D is unclear. Germline CDR1 SGHTA, CDR2 FQGTGA. This CDR3 contains 14 residues. V gave up 4 bases and J gave up 0 bases, with 7 bases separating them. CDR3 bases: TGTGCCAGCAGCTCCCCGTCCTCTGGAAACACCATATATTTT. It encodes CASSSPSSGNTIYF. Full variable domain (remainder filled in from reference TRBV7-3 and TRBJ1-3): GAGVSQTPSNKVTEKGKYVELRCDPISGHTALYWYRQSLGQGPEFLIYFQGTGAADDSGLPNDRFFAVRPEGSVSTLKIQRTERGDSAVYLCASSSPSSGNTIYFGEGSWLTVV.

This chain joins TRBV7-3 and TRBJ2-2, with 9 positions matching TRBD2. CDR1 SGHTA and CDR2 FQGTGA come from the germline V gene. The CDR3 runs to 17 residues. The V gene end was trimmed by 6 bases and the J gene end by 7 bases; junction bases not matched to a gene: 15. The CDR3 bases are TGTGCCAGCAGTAGGAGAGTGGCGGGGGGGAAAGGCGGGGAGCTGTTTTTT. Translated, it gives CASSRRVAGGKGGELFF. Filled out from reference TRBV7-3 and TRBJ2-2, the complete variable domain reads GAGVSQTPSNKVTEKGKYVELRCDPISGHTALYWYRQSLGQGPEFLIYFQGTGAADDSGLPNDRFFAVRPEGSVSTLKIQRTERGDSAVYLCASSRRVAGGKGGELFFGEGSRLTVL.

Concerning this clonotype: A clone one base away is much larger, so this may be a read error. This rearrangement joins TRBV7-2 to TRBJ1-2; D gene ambiguous. This CDR3 has 14 residues. Germline CDR1 is SGHTA and CDR2 is FQGNSA. This CDR3 reads CASSLVRANYDYTF. Written as DNA, the CDR3 is TGTGCCAGCAGCTTAGTGCGAGCTAACTATGACTACACCTTC.

This clonotype was counted only a few times. The J gene is TRBJ2-7, the V gene TRBV7-9; 8 bases line up with TRBD1. In germline, CDR1 is SEHNR, CDR2 FQNEAQ (reference sequence). With 3 bases clipped from V and 5 bases from J, the junction kept 6 bases outside the gene matches. The CDR3 totals 14 residues. In DNA, the CDR3 is TGTGCCAGCAGCTTTGACAGGGGTGCCCACGAGCAGTACTTC. The encoded protein is CASSFDRGAHEQYF.

Of note for this clonotype: A much bigger clone sits one base away, suggesting this may be a read error. The chain recombines TRBV2 with TRBJ1-3; no firm D call. The ends were cut back, 6 bases at V and 0 bases at J, with 12 bases in the middle. The V gene's germline CDR1 is SNHLY and CDR2 FYNNEI. The CDR3 is 15 residues long. The CDR3 spells CASSHVTNSGNTIYF. In nucleotides, the CDR3 is TGTGCCAGCAGCCACGTGACGAACTCTGGAAACACCATATATTTT. Together with reference TRBV2 and TRBJ1-3, the CDR3 gives the full variable domain: EPEVTQTPSHQVTQMGQEVILRCVPISNHLYFYWYRQILGQKVEFLVSFYNNEISEKSEIFDDQFSVERPDGSNFTLKIRSTKLEDSAMYFCASSHVTNSGNTIYFGEGSWLTVV.

The rearrangement links TRBV12-3 or TRBV12-4 to TRBJ1-2; TRBD1 matches at 7 bases. CDR3 size: 14 residues. With 4 bases clipped from V and 5 bases from J, the junction kept 7 bases outside the gene matches. The CDR3 protein is CASSYDGQVYGYTF. DNA of the CDR3: TGTGCCAGCAGTTACGACGGACAGGTGTATGGCTACACCTTC.

The chain links TRBV14 to TRBJ1-3, with D unresolved. This CDR3 is 15 amino acids long. Deletions cut 3 bases from V and 0 bases from J, with 9 bases between. Germline V gene data show CDR1 as SGHDN and CDR2 as FVKESK. The DNA for the CDR3 is TGTGCCAGCAGCCAGGATCTCCTCTCTGGAAACACCATATATTTT. This translates into CASSQDLLSGNTIYF.

Turning to this clonotype: This sequence may be a read error, since a much larger clone differs from it by one base. The gene calls are TRBV10-3 and TRBJ2-2; maybe TRBD2 (5 bases). Germline V gene lookup returns CDR1 ENHRY and CDR2 SYGVKD. The CDR3 spans 11 residues. CDR3 sequence: CAISESGELLF. The CDR3 DNA follows: TGTGCCATCAGTGAGTCCGGGGAGCTGCTTTTT.

This clonotype came up many times. The CDR3 DNA follows: TGTGCCAGCAGCTTACAGGCCGACACTGAAGCTTTCTTT. It translates to CASSLQADTEAFF. The chain recombines TRBV7-3 with TRBJ1-1; the D is unclear. This CDR3 region has 13 residues. The V gene's germline CDR1 is SGHTA and CDR2 FQGTGA. Trimming stripped 2 bases from V and 3 bases from J, with 7 bases between. The complete variable domain, with remaining parts taken from reference TRBV7-3 and TRBJ1-1, reads GAGVSQTPSNKVTEKGKYVELRCDPISGHTALYWYRQSLGQGPEFLIYFQGTGAADDSGLPNDRFFAVRPEGSVSTLKIQRTERGDSAVYLCASSLQADTEAFFGQGTRLTVV.

The chain joins TRBV20-1 to TRBJ2-7; D gene ambiguous. CDR1 is DFQATT and CDR2 is SNEGSKA in the germline V gene (reference sequence). V shed 1 base and J shed 3 bases, with 13 bases lying between them. The CDR3 sequence is 14 residues long. In DNA, the CDR3 is TGCAGTGCTAGAGCTAAATGGGTCGACTACGAGCAGTACTTC. Protein: CSARAKWVDYEQYF.

This clonotype was seen repeatedly, ten times or more. The chain links TRBV15 to TRBJ1-5; TRBD1 matches 8 bases. After removal of 5 bases from V and 6 bases from J, the junction contained 6 bases not matched to a gene. CDR1 LNHNV and CDR2 YYDKDF come from the germline V gene (reference sequence). The CDR3 extends over 14 amino acids. CDR3 sequence (DNA): TGTGCCACCAGCTCGACCAGGGGGCGTCAGCCCCAGCATTTT. Translation gives CATSSTRGRQPQHF.

The chain combines TRBV20-1 with TRBJ2-5, with D maybe TRBD2 (5 bases). The DNA matches TRBJ2-7 better at its end, which makes the J call doubtful. Germline assignment: CDR1 DFQATT and CDR2 SNEGSKA (reference sequence). The length of the CDR3 is 16 residues. This CDR3 reads CSARALLVGVFSEQYF. Here the CDR3 DNA reads TGCAGTGCTAGAGCTCTACTAGTGGGAGTATTTAGCGAGCAGTACTTC.

V usage is TRBV7-8 and J usage is TRBJ1-2, with a possible D match to TRBD1 (5 bases). Trimming shortened V by 5 bases and J by 2 bases, and 15 bases separated the two germline ends. Germline V gene data show CDR1 as SGHVS and CDR2 as FQNEAQ. This CDR3 has 15 amino acids. CDR3 amino acids: CASSTRDRANYGYTF. The CDR3 nucleotides are TGTGCCAGCAGCACTCGGGACCGCGCAAACTATGGCTACACCTTC.

Remarks on this clonotype: A read error may explain this, as a much larger clone is one base away. This chain connects TRBV4-1 to TRBJ1-2; unclear D gene. Germline V gives CDR1 MGHRA, CDR2 YSYEKL. The CDR3 consists of 12 residues. This chain's CDR3 is CAGSQDDIGYTF. CDR3 nucleotides: TGCGCCGGCAGCCAAGACGACATTGGCTACACCTTC.

The V call is TRBV2, the J call TRBJ1-5; D not certain. This CDR3 has 14 residues. From germline, CDR1 is SNHLY and CDR2 FYNNEI. Trimming took off 8 bases at V and 2 bases at J, with 13 bases between the two ends. DNA of the CDR3: TGTGCCAGCGTTGCCACAGAGGGCAATCAGCCCCAGCATTTT. Translated, it gives CASVATEGNQPQHF. The variable domain in full, completed from reference TRBV2 and TRBJ1-5, reads EPEVTQTPSHQVTQMGQEVILRCVPISNHLYFYWYRQILGQKVEFLVSFYNNEISEKSEIFDDQFSVERPDGSNFTLKIRSTKLEDSAMYFCASVATEGNQPQHFGDGTRLSIL.

This clonotype was seen a few times. Written as DNA, the CDR3 is TGTGCCAGCAGCTCCCGGACAGGGATTGGAAACACCATATATTTT. Its translation is CASSSRTGIGNTIYF. The rearrangement uses TRBV11-2 and TRBJ1-3; TRBD1 matches at 8 bases. CDR3 length: 15 amino acids. The trim removed 4 bases at V and 3 bases at J, leaving 5 bases unmatched. Germline CDR1 and CDR2: SGHAT and FQNNGV.

This clonotype came up a few times. V usage is TRBV7-6 and J usage is TRBJ2-2, with no clear D. The CDR3 length is 14 residues. V dropped 4 bases and J dropped 7 bases, with 13 bases sitting between them. Germline assignment: CDR1 SGHVS and CDR2 FNYEAQ. DNA for the CDR3: TGTGCCAGCAGCTCCCCGGCGGTTCTCGGGGAGCTGTTTTTT. Its protein product is CASSSPAVLGELFF.